A single T cell receptor (beta chain) is shown here with its context. This specimen belongs to a study of blood T cell repertoires in COVID-19. About the study: Researchers got acute and convalescent COVID-19 samples from the United States, Italy and Spain.

Assay: immunoSEQ multiplex PCR; the TCRdb copy retains only in-frame clones and omits some. The sample includes approximately 70,000 clones, 80% to 85% of them seen just once. This CDR3 has 16 amino acids. Per the germline V gene, CDR1 is MGHRA and CDR2 is YSYEKL. The V end lost 0 bases, the J end lost 1 base, and 11 bases lay between the germline ends. The receptor was isolated from a man at least 80 years old with active or convalescent COVID-19. The rearrangement uses TRBV4-1 and TRBJ2-3, with a possible D match to TRBD2 (5 bases). The sequencing input was peripheral blood. The chain's CDR3 is CASSQEIGDRTDTQYF. CDR3 sequence (DNA): TGCGCCAGCAGCCAAGAAATCGGGGATCGCACAGATACGCAGTATTTT.